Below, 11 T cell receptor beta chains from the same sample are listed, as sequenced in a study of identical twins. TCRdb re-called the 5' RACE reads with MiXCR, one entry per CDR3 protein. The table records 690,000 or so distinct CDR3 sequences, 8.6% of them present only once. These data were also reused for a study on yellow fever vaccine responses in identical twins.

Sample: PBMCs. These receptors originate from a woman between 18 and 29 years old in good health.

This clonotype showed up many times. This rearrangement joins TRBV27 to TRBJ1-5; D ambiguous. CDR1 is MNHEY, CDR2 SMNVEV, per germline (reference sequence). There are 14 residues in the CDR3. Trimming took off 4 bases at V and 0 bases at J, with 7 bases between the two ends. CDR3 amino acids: CASSSGSSNQPQHF. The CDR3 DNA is TGTGCCAGCAGTTCGGGGTCTAGCAATCAGCCCCAGCATTTT.

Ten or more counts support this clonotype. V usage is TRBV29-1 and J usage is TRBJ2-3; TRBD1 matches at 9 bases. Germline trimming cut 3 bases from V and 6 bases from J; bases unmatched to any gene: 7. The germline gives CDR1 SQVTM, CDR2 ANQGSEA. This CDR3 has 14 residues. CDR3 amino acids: CSVDGGQGWDTQYF. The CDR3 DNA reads TGCAGCGTTGATGGAGGACAGGGGTGGGATACGCAGTATTTT.

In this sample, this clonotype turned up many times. CDR3 loop: CASSQVGTPGELFF. CDR3 nucleotides: TGCGCCAGCAGCCAAGTCGGGACACCCGGGGAGCTGTTTTTT. The genes are TRBV4-3 and TRBJ2-2, with D possibly being TRBD1 (6 bases). V dropped 1 base and J dropped 6 bases, with 9 bases sitting between them. Germline loops: CDR1 LGHNA, CDR2 YSLEER. This CDR3 is 14 amino acids long.

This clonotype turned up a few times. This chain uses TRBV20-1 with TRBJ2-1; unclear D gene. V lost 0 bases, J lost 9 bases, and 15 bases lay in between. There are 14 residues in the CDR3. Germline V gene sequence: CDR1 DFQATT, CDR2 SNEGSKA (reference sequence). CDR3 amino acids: CSARDFLVSSEQFF. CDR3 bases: TGCAGTGCTAGAGATTTTCTAGTTTCAAGTGAGCAGTTCTTC.

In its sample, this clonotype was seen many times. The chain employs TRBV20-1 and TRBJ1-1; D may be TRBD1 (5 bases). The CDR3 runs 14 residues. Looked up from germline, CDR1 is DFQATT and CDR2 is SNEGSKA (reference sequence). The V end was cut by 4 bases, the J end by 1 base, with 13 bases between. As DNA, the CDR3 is TGCAGTGCTAATCCTTATGGGGGGAACACTGAAGCTTTCTTT. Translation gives CSANPYGGNTEAFF.

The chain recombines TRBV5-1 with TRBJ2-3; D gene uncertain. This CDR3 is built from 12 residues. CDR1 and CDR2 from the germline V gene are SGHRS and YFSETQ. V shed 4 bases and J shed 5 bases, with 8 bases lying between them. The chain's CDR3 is CASSSYRDTQYF. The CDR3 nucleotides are TGCGCCAGCAGCAGCTACAGAGATACGCAGTATTTT.

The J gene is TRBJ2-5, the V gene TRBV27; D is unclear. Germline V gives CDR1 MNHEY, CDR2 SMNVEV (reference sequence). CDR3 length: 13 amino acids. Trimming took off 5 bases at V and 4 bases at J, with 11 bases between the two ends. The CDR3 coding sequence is TGTGCCAGCAGTCCTTGGTTGCGAGAGACCCAGTACTTC. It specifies CASSPWLRETQYF.

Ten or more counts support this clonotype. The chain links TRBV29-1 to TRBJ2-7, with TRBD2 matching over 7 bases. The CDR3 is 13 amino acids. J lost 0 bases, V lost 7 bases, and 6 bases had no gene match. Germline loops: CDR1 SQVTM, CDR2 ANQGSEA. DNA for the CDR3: TGCAGCGCCTATAGCGGGCTCTCCTACGAGCAGTACTTC. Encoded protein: CSAYSGLSYEQYF.

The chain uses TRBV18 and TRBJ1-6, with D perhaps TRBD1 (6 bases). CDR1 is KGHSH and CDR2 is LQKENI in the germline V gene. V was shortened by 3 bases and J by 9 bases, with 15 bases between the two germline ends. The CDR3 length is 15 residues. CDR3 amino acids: CASSPGSQGSSPLHF. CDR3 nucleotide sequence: TGTGCCAGCTCACCGGGATCCCAGGGGTCTTCACCCCTCCACTTT.

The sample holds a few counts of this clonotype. CDR3 DNA: TGTGCCAGTAGCACTCCAAACCAGCGGGAGGGAAATCTCAATGAGCAGTTCTTC. It codes for CASSTPNQREGNLNEQFF. The rearrangement uses TRBV19 and TRBJ2-1; 10 bases align to TRBD2. CDR1 and CDR2 from the germline V gene are LNHDA and SQIVND (reference sequence). With 6 bases clipped from V and 6 bases from J, the junction kept 17 bases outside the gene matches. The CDR3 has 18 amino acids.

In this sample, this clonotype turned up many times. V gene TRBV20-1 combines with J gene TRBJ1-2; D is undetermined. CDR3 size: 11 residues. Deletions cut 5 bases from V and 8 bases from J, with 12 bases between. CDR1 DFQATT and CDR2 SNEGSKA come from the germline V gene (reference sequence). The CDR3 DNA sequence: TGCAGTGCTTACGACGGCATAGGCTACACCTTC. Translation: CSAYDGIGYTF.